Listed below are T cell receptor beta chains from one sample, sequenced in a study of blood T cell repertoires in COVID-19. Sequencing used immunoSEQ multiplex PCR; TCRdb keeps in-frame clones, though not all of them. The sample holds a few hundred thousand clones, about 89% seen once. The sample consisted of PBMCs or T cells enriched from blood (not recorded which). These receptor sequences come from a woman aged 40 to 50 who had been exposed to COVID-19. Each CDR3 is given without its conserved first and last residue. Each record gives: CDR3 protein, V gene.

CDR3: AWDRGKGTERNEQY
V: TRBV30

CDR3: ASSLTSGRNTGELF
V: TRBV7-6

CDR3: ASSGRTYEKLF
V: TRBV5-1

CDR3: ASSLAASYEQY
V: TRBV7-6

CDR3: ASSSTTRSKY
V: TRBV12-3/TRBV12-4

CDR3: ASSLRGPQY
V: TRBV7-2

CDR3: ASSLRTVNYGYT
V: TRBV6-5

CDR3: ASSFSQALGGYT
V: TRBV5-1

CDR3: ASSLRQGLNNEQF
V: TRBV2

CDR3: ASSWVTGGKGTEAF
V: TRBV7-2

CDR3: ASSEGSGQGNSPLH
V: TRBV6-1

CDR3: ATSDPHTNGYT
V: TRBV24-1

CDR3: ASSVDLASYGYT
V: TRBV9

CDR3: ASWSPGQGSNEQF
V: TRBV2

CDR3: ASSLPGGYYEQY
V: TRBV13

CDR3: SVRTSGRDYEQY
V: TRBV29-1

CDR3: ASSRTSGGASADTQY
V: TRBV19

CDR3: ASRSSAGGYGTQY
V: TRBV10-2

CDR3: ATQGVSGNTEAF
V: TRBV6-5

CDR3: ASSPQGPYYEQY
V: TRBV14

CDR3: ASSLGRRTTMGPQH
V: TRBV5-6

CDR3: ASSRLGTVRGSGEQY
V: TRBV9

CDR3: ASRRGASGYT
V: TRBV19

CDR3: ASSPSTGTYEQY
V: TRBV5-1

CDR3: ASSDQQGQPQH
V: TRBV6-4